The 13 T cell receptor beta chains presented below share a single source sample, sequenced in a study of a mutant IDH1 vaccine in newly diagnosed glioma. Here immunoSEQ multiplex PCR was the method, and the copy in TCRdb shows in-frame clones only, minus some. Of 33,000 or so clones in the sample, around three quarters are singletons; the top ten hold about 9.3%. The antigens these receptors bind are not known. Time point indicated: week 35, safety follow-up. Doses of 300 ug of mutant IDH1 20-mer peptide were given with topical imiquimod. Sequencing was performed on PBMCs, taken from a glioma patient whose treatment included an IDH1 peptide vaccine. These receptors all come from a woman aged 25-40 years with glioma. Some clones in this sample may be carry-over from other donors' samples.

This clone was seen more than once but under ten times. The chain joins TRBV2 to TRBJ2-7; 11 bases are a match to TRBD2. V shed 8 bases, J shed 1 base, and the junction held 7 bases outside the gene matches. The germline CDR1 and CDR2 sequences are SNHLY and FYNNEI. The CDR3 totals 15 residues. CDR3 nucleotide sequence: TGTGCCAGCGAGGGGGGACTAGCGGTATCCTACGAGCAGTACTTC. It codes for CASEGGLAVSYEQYF.

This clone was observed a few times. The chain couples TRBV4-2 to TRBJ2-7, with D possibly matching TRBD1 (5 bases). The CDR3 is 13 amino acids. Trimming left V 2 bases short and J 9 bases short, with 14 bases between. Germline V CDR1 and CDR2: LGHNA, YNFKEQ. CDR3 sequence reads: CASSQSGSQGQYF. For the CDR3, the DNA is TGTGCCAGCAGCCAATCCGGGTCCCAGGGGCAGTACTTC.

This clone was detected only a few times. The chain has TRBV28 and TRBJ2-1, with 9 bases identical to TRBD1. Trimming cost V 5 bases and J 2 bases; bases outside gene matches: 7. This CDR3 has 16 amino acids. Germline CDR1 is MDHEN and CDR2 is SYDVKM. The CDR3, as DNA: TGTGCCAGCAGTCCCCTCACAGGGGGCCCCTACAATGAGCAGTTCTTC. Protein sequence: CASSPLTGGPYNEQFF.

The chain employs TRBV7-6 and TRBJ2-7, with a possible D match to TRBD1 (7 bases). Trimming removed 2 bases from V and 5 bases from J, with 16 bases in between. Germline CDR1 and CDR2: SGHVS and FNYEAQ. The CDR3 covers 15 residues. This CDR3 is CASSLFMEGADEQYF. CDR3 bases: TGTGCCAGCAGCTTATTTATGGAGGGGGCCGACGAGCAGTACTTC. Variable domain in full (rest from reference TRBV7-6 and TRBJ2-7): GAGVSQSPRYKVTKRGQDVALRCDPISGHVSLYWYRQALGQGPEFLTYFNYEAQQDKSGLPNDRFSAERPEGSISTLTIQRTEQRDSAMYRCASSLFMEGADEQYFGPGTRLTVT.

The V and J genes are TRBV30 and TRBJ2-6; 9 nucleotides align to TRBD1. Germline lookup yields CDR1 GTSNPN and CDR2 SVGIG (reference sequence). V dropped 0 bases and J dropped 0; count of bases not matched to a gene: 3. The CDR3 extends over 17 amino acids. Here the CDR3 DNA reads TGTGCCTGGAGTGTGGGGACAGGGATCTCTGGGGCCAACGTCCTGACTTTC. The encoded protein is CAWSVGTGISGANVLTF.

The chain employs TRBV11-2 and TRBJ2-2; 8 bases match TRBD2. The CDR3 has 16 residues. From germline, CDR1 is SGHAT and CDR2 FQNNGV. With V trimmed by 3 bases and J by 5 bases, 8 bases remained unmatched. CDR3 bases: TGTGCCAGCAGCTTTGATCCGGGACTAGGGACCGGGGAGCTGTTTTTT. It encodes CASSFDPGLGTGELFF. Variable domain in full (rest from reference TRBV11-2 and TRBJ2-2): EAGVAQSPRYKIIEKRQSVAFWCNPISGHATLYWYQQILGQGPKLLIQFQNNGVVDDSQLPKDRFSAERLKGVDSTLKIQPAKLEDSAVYLCASSFDPGLGTGELFFGEGSRLTVL.

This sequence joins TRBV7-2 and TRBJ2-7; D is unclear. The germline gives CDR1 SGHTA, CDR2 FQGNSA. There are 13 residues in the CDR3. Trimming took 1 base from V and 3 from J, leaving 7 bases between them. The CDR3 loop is CASSLGQNYEQYF. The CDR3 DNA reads TGTGCCAGCAGCTTAGGGCAGAACTACGAGCAGTACTTC.

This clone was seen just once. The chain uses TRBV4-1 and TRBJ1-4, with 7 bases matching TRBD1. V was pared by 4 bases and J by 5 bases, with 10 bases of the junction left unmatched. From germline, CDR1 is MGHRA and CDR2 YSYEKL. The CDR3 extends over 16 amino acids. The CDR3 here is CASSLLGTAVNEKLFF. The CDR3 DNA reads TGCGCCAGCAGCCTTTTAGGGACAGCCGTAAATGAAAAACTGTTTTTT.

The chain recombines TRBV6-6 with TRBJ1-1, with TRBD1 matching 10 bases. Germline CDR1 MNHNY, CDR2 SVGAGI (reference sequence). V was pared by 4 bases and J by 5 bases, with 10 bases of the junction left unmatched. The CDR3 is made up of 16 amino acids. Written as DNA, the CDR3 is TGTGCCAGCAGTTGGACAGGGGGGGAACAGGGTACTGAAGCTTTCTTT. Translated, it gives CASSWTGGEQGTEAFF.

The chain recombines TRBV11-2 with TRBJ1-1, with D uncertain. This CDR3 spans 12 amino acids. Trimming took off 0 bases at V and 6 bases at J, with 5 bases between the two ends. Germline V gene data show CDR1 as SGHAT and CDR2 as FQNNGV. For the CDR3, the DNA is TGTGCCAGCAGCTTAGAGTTCCCTGAAGCTTTCTTT. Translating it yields CASSLEFPEAFF.

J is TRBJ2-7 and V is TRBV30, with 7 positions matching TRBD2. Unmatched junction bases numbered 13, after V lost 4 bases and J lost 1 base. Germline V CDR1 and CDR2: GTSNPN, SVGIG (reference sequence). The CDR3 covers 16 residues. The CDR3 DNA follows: TGTGCCTGGAATGGGATGGGGGGGATCAGGTCCTACGAGCAGTACTTC. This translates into CAWNGMGGIRSYEQYF. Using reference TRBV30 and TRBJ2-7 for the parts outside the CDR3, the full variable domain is SQTIHQWPATLVQPVGSPLSLECTVEGTSNPNLYWYRQAAGRGLQLLFYSVGIGQISSEVPQNLSASRPQDRQFILSSKKLLLSDSGFYLCAWNGMGGIRSYEQYFGPGTRLTVT.

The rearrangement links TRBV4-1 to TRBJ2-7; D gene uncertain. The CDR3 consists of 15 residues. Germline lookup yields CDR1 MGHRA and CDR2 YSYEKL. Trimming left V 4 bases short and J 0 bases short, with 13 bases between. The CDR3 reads CASSPRAISSYEQYF. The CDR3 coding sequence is TGCGCCAGCAGCCCCCGGGCGATAAGCTCCTACGAGCAGTACTTC.

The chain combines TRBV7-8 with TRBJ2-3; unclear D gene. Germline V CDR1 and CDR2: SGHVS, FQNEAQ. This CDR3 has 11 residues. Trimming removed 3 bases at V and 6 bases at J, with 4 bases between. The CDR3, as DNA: TGTGCCAGCAGCTTTACGGATACGCAGTATTTT. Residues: CASSFTDTQYF.